Included here is one TCR beta chain sequence, with context. The data belong to a study of cytomegalovirus exposure and HLA in healthy donors. Study-level information: Falling in the Caucasian-associated ancestry cluster were roughly 80% of under 500 genotyped donors.

PCR employed 60 Vbeta and 13 Jbeta primers. The data were produced by immunoSEQ multiplex PCR, yet TCRdb's version contains in-frame clones alone and is incomplete. This listing includes 40,000 to 60,000 clones. Germline CDR1 is SQVTM and CDR2 is ANQGSEA. V shed 3 bases, J shed 6 bases, and the junction held 13 bases outside the gene matches. The CDR3 length is 16 residues. The specimen sequenced was PBMCs. The clonotype originates from a female donor in good health and CMV-seronegative. J is TRBJ2-7 and V is TRBV29-1; 11 positions agree with TRBD2. CDR3: CSVEGNSGGAFREQYF. CDR3 coding DNA: TGCAGCGTTGAGGGAAATAGCGGGGGGGCCTTCCGCGAGCAGTACTTC.